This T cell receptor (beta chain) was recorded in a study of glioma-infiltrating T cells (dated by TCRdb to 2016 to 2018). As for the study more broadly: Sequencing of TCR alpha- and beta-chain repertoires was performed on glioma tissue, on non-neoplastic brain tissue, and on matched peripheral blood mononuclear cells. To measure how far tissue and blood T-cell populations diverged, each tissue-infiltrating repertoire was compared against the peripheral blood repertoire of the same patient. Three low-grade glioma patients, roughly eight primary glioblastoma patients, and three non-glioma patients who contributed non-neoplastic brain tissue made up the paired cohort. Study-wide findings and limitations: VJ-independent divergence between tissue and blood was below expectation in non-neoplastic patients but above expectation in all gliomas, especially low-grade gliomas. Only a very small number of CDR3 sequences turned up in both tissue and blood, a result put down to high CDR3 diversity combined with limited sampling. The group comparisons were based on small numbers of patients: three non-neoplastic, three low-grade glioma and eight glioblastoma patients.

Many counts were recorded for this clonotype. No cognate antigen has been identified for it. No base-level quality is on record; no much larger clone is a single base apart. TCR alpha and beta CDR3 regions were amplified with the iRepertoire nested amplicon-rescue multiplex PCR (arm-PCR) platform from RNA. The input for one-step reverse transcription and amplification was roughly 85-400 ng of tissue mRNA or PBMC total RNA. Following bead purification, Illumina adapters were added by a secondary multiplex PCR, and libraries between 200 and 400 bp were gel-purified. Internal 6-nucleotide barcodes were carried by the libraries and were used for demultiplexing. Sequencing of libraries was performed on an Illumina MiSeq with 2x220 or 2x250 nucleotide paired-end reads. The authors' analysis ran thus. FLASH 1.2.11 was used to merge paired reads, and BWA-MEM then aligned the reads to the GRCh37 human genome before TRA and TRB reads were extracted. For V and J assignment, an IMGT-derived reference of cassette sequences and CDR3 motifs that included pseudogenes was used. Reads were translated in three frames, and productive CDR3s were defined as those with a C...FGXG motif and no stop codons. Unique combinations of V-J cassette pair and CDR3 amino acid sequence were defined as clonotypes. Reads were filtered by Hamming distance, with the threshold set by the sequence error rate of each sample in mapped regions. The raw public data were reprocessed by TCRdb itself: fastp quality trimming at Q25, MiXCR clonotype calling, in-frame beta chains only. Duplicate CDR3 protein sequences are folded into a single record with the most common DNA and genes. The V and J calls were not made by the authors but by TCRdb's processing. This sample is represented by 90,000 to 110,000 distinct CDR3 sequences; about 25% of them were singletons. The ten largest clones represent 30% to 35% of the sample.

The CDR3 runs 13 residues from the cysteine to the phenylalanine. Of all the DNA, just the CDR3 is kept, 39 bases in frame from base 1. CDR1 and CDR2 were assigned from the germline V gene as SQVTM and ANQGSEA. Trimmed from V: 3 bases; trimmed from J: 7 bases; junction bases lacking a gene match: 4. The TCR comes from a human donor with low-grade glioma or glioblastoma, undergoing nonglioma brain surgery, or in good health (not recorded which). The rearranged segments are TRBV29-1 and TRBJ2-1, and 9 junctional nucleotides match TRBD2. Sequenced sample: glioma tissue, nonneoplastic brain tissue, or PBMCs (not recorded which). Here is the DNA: TGCAGCGTTGACGGCGGGAGGGTGAATGAGCAGTTCTTC. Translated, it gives CSVDGGRVNEQFF.